This is a list of T cell receptor beta chains from one sample in a study of beta chain features in type 1 diabetes. Clones were sequenced by immunoSEQ multiplex PCR, and TCRdb holds only the in-frame ones, with some missing. Altogether 500,000 to 700,000 clones are present, about 14% being singletons, with the ten largest covering about 0.093%. The source material was naive CD4+ T cells from blood. The receptors here all came from a young man in good health. Each CDR3 is given with its conserved first and last residue. The order of the fields is D gene, J gene, clone size, V gene, CDR3 DNA, CDR3 protein. D genes are given only for firm matches. Rows may omit the clone size; those that give it use once, few, many or a size class.

>-|TRBJ1-4|few|TRBV4-3
TGCGCCAGCAGCCAAAATTCGGGACTCGGTGGGGAACTGTTTTTT
CASSQNSGLGGELFF
>TRBD2|TRBJ2-3|few|TRBV11-2
TGTGCCAGCAGCATTCGACTTAGCGGGAGTTCAGATACGCAGTATTTT
CASSIRLSGSSDTQYF
>-|TRBJ2-1|-|TRBV13
TGTGCCAGCACCAAAGGAGACTCCTACAATGAGCAGTTCTTC
CASTKGDSYNEQFF
>-|TRBJ1-2|few|TRBV7-9
TGTGCCAGCAGCTTCCGTCGGACGAACTATGGCTACACCTTC
CASSFRRTNYGYTF
>-|TRBJ1-2|-|TRBV9
TGTGCCAGCAGCGTAGGTGGACAGAACTATGGCTACACCTTC
CASSVGGQNYGYTF
>TRBD1|TRBJ2-1|many|TRBV15
TGTGCCACCAGCCCACGGACAGGGACCTACAATGAGCAGTTCTTC
CATSPRTGTYNEQFF
>-|TRBJ2-2|-|TRBV14
TGTGCCAGCAACGGGGCGCGGACCGGGGAGCTGTTTTTT
CASNGARTGELFF
>-|TRBJ2-7|few|TRBV27
TGTGCCAGCAAGTTACGAGGAGGCTACGAGCAGTACTTC
CASKLRGGYEQYF
>-|TRBJ1-3|few|TRBV9
TGTGCCAGCAGCGTAGGCGGGACATATCTGAACACCATATATTTT
CASSVGGTYLNTIYF
>-|TRBJ2-2|few|TRBV7-9
TGTGCCAGCAGCCCCACACGTCTGGGCACCGGGGAGCTGTTTTTT
CASSPTRLGTGELFF
>-|TRBJ2-4|few|TRBV28
TGTGCCAGCAGCCTTGGATGGCTGGACATTCAGTACTTC
CASSLGWLDIQYF
>-|TRBJ1-5|-|TRBV7-2
TGTGCCAGCAGCTCCGGACCGGGGGCGAATCAGCCCCAGCATTTT
CASSSGPGANQPQHF
>TRBD1|TRBJ1-3|few|TRBV4-1
TGCGCCAGCAGCCAGCATACAGGGGTCGGTGGAAACACCATATATTTT
CASSQHTGVGGNTIYF
>-|TRBJ1-2|-|TRBV11-2
TGTGCCAGCAGCTTAGCGTCGAGGTCTCTCTATGGCTACACCTTC
CASSLASRSLYGYTF
>TRBD1|TRBJ2-3|-|TRBV5-1
TGCGCCAGCAGGCTGAAGCGGGACAGGGGTACAGATACGCAGTATTTT
CASRLKRDRGTDTQYF
>TRBD1|TRBJ2-7|few|TRBV27
TGTGCCAGCAGTCTCCACAGGGGTGGCGAGCAGTACTTC
CASSLHRGGEQYF
>-|TRBJ2-6|few|TRBV28
TGTGCCAGCAGACTATATGGGGCCAACGTCCTGACTTTC
CASRLYGANVLTF
>-|TRBJ1-1|few|TRBV4-3
TGCGCCAGCAGCCAGGACTTTGGCGGCAGGGGCGGGGAAGCTTTCTTT
CASSQDFGGRGGEAFF
>-|TRBJ2-5|few|TRBV7-6
TGTGCCAGCAGCTTAGGGGGGGCTCCCTCCCAGTACTTC
CASSLGGAPSQYF
>TRBD1|TRBJ2-3|few|TRBV2
TGTGCCAGCAGCCTCAGGGACAGGGGGTCGGCAGATACGCAGTATTTT
CASSLRDRGSADTQYF
>-|TRBJ2-1|many|TRBV15
TGTGCCACCAGCCCACAGTTCGAGGGTAATGAGCAGTTCTTC
CATSPQFEGNEQFF
>-|TRBJ2-3|few|TRBV18
TGTGCCAGCTCACCAAACGTCCCAGATACGCAGTATTTT
CASSPNVPDTQYF
>TRBD1|TRBJ2-3|few|TRBV7-2
TGTGCCAGCAGCTTAGCGGGACAGGGGGCAATAGATACGCAGTATTTT
CASSLAGQGAIDTQYF
>-|TRBJ1-1|-|TRBV6-5
TGTGCCAGCAGTTATCGGGAGGCAGCTTTCTTT
CASSYREAAFF
>TRBD2|TRBJ2-1|-|TRBV9
TGTGCCAGCAGCAAACCGACTAGCGGGGGGAATGAGCAGTTCTTC
CASSKPTSGGNEQFF
>-|TRBJ1-5|few|TRBV28
TGTGCCAGCAGTTTTTCGTCCGGACGCAATCAGCCCCAGCATTTT
CASSFSSGRNQPQHF
>-|TRBJ2-1|few|TRBV11-2
TGTGCCAGCAGCTTAAGTTGGGGATCCTACAATGAGCAGTTCTTC
CASSLSWGSYNEQFF
>-|TRBJ2-2|-|TRBV29-1
TGCAGCGTCGAGGTTGGTAGTCGCACCGGGGAGCTGTTTTTT
CSVEVGSRTGELFF
>-|TRBJ1-2|few|TRBV19
TGTGCCAGTAGTCCCCCCGGACGGTACGGCTACACCTTC
CASSPPGRYGYTF
>-|TRBJ2-1|-|TRBV28
TGTGCCAGCAGGAACCAGGACAGTCAGCAGTTCTTC
CASRNQDSQQFF
>-|TRBJ1-4|-|TRBV5-6
TGTGCCAGCAGCTTGCGTGTAACTAATGAAAAACTGTTTTTT
CASSLRVTNEKLFF
>-|TRBJ2-3|-|TRBV7-9
TGTGCCAGCAGCGCCCCCGGGGGCCCCACAGATACGCAGTATTTT
CASSAPGGPTDTQYF
>TRBD2|TRBJ2-1|-|TRBV30
TGTGCCTGGCCCGGAGGTGGGCGGGGGGGCCTCAATGAGCAGTTCTTC
CAWPGGGRGGLNEQFF
>-|TRBJ1-3|-|TRBV9
TGTGCCAGCAGCTCCATCTCGACAACCCTGAGCCGAAACACCATATATTTT
CASSSISTTLSRNTIYF
>TRBD2|TRBJ2-2|-|TRBV28
TGTGCCAGCAGACGACTAGCGGGAGGTTTCACCGGGGAGCTGTTTTTT
CASRRLAGGFTGELFF
>-|TRBJ1-2|-|TRBV19
TGTGCCAGTAGTATCGTCGGGGGATGGGGCTACACCTTC
CASSIVGGWGYTF
>-|TRBJ1-1|-|TRBV11-2
TGTGCCAGCAGCTTAGCGGGCAGCGGAACTGAAGCTTTCTTT
CASSLAGSGTEAFF
>TRBD1|TRBJ1-2|-|TRBV6-5
TGTGCCAGCAGTTTGGACAGGGACGGGGGCTACACCTTC
CASSLDRDGGYTF
>-|TRBJ1-6|-|TRBV5-1
TGCGCCAGCAGCTACCGCCTTAGCTCCTATAATTCACCCCTCCACTTT
CASSYRLSSYNSPLHF
>TRBD1|TRBJ2-5|-|TRBV23-1
TGCGCCAGCAGTCTCAGCAGGGGGCGGGAGACCCAGTACTTC
CASSLSRGRETQYF
>-|TRBJ1-4|few|TRBV4-3
TGCGCCAGCAGCCAAGTATGGGCAGGGCAGGAAAAACTGTTTTTT
CASSQVWAGQEKLFF
>-|TRBJ1-1|-|TRBV4-2
TGTGCCAGCTCATACAGCCAACAGAACACTGAAGCTTTCTTT
CASSYSQQNTEAFF
>TRBD1|TRBJ2-7|few|TRBV5-1
TGCGCCAGCAGCACCGGACAGGGAATTTACGAGCAGTACTTC
CASSTGQGIYEQYF
>-|TRBJ2-7|few|TRBV9
TGTGCCAGCAGCACCCGACAGGAGGCCTACGAGCAGTACTTC
CASSTRQEAYEQYF
>-|TRBJ2-5|few|TRBV5-6
TGTGCCAGCAGCCTGGAGGAGACCCAGTACTTC
CASSLEETQYF
>TRBD1|TRBJ1-2|-|TRBV30
TGTGCCTGGAGCCGGGACAGGGTCTATGGCTACACCTTC
CAWSRDRVYGYTF
>-|TRBJ1-5|-|TRBV11-2
TGTGCCAGCAGCTTGGAGGGGGGGGGACCCCAGCATTTT
CASSLEGGGPQHF
>-|TRBJ1-1|few|TRBV11-2
TGTGCCAGCAGCTTAGAAGTAAGCACTGAAGCTTTCTTT
CASSLEVSTEAFF
>TRBD1|TRBJ2-3|few|TRBV5-1
TGCGCCAGCACCACAGGGGGCACAGATACGCAGTATTTT
CASTTGGTDTQYF
>-|TRBJ2-1|-|TRBV7-3
TGTGCCAGCAGCTTCAGAGGTGACAGGTACAATGAGCAGTTCTTC
CASSFRGDRYNEQFF
>-|TRBJ2-7|few|TRBV4-3
TGCGCCAGCAGCCAAGTTTCGCCATCCGAGCAGTACTTC
CASSQVSPSEQYF